Listed below are T cell receptor beta chains from one sample, sequenced in a study of shared clonotypes between healthy human individuals. The protocol was immunoSEQ multiplex PCR, while the TCRdb copy is restricted to in-frame clones and leaves out a portion. Among around 1,900,000 clones listed, approximately 92% were seen once. Sequencing was carried out using naive CD8+ T cells from PBMCs. These receptors were obtained from a man aged 18 to 30 in good health. Some clones in this sample may be carry-over from other donors' samples. The CDR3 runs from the conserved cysteine through the conserved F or W. The D gene is left open where the match is weak. Rows may omit the clone size; those that give it use once, few, many or a size class.

V gene	clone size	J gene	D gene	CDR3 length	CDR3 protein	CDR3 DNA
TRBV28	.	TRBJ2-5	.	20	CASSLHLVLTGHRSLETQYF	TGTGCCAGCAGTTTACATCTCGTTCTCACGGGACACCGGTCTTTAGAGACCCAGTACTTC
TRBV5-6	.	TRBJ1-3	TRBD1	17	CASSLVGQGAPGNTIYF	TGTGCCAGCAGCTTGGTGGGACAGGGGGCGCCTGGAAACACCATATATTTT
TRBV10-3	.	TRBJ2-3	.	13	CAISDVQTYTQYF	TGTGCCATCAGTGATGTGCAAACCTATACGCAGTATTTT
TRBV27	.	TRBJ2-7	TRBD1	17	CASSLLNPRTGRDEQYF	TGTGCCAGCAGTTTACTCAACCCTAGGACAGGGCGGGACGAGCAGTACTTC
TRBV28	.	TRBJ2-2	.	16	CASRDTGWGNTGELFF	TGTGCCAGCCGAGACACAGGGTGGGGGAATACCGGGGAGCTGTTTTTT
TRBV14	.	TRBJ2-7	.	11	CASSQDHEQYF	TGTGCCAGCAGCCAAGATCACGAGCAGTACTTC
TRBV7-8	.	TRBJ1-2	.	13	CASSTSQGYGYTF	TGTGCCAGCAGCACAAGCCAGGGATACGGCTACACCTTC
TRBV29-1	.	TRBJ1-1	.	14	CSASSKAQLLGAFF	TGCAGCGCCTCATCAAAAGCTCAGCTTTTGGGAGCTTTCTTT
TRBV28	.	TRBJ2-7	.	12	CASRSIRNEQYF	TGTGCCAGCAGATCTATTAGGAACGAGCAGTACTTC
TRBV7-8	.	TRBJ1-2	.	18	CASSQVPRDAEGLYGYTF	TGTGCCAGCAGCCAAGTCCCCCGGGACGCGGAGGGACTTTATGGCTACACCTTC
TRBV7-2	.	TRBJ2-7	TRBD2	15	CASSLALTSGSEQYF	TGTGCCAGCAGCTTAGCGCTGACTAGCGGGAGCGAGCAGTACTTC
TRBV27	.	TRBJ2-7	.	14	CASSSRGSTGEQYF	TGTGCCAGCAGTTCGAGGGGGTCCACCGGCGAGCAGTACTTC
TRBV14	.	TRBJ2-5	TRBD2	15	CASSQDPAGMGTQYF	TGTGCCAGCAGCCAAGATCCAGCGGGGATGGGGACCCAGTACTTC
TRBV27	.	TRBJ2-1	TRBD2	12	CASKAGGSEQFF	TGTGCCAGCAAGGCGGGAGGGAGTGAGCAGTTCTTC
TRBV4-3	.	TRBJ2-3	.	14	CASSARQSTDTQYF	TGCGCCAGCAGCGCAAGACAGAGCACAGATACGCAGTATTTT
TRBV10-3	few	TRBJ1-1	.	13	CAISELTGEGAFF	TGTGCCATCAGTGAGTTAACAGGTGAGGGAGCTTTCTTT
TRBV20-1	.	TRBJ2-1	.	10	CSARDNEQFF	TGCAGTGCCAGAGACAATGAGCAGTTCTTC
TRBV30	.	TRBJ1-1	.	13	CAWSVLDSTEAFF	TGTGCCTGGAGTGTACTTGACAGCACTGAAGCTTTCTTT
TRBV5-1	.	TRBJ2-7	TRBD2	16	CASSLGEREGHNEQYF	TGCGCCAGCAGCTTGGGGGAGCGGGAGGGCCATAACGAGCAGTACTTC
TRBV29-1	.	TRBJ1-2	TRBD1	13	CSVPKGTGYGYTF	TGCAGCGTTCCGAAGGGGACAGGGTATGGCTACACCTTC
TRBV9	.	TRBJ2-4	.	11	CASSGGNIQYF	TGTGCCAGCAGCGGAGGGAACATTCAGTACTTC
TRBV2	.	TRBJ2-7	TRBD1	13	CASLQTGGYEQYF	TGTGCCAGTCTGCAGACAGGGGGCTACGAGCAGTACTTC
TRBV6-1	.	TRBJ2-7	.	13	CASSPGRSYEQYF	TGTGCCAGCAGCCCCGGACGGTCCTACGAGCAGTACTTC
TRBV10-1	.	TRBJ2-2	.	15	CASSESGTNTGELFF	TGCGCCAGCAGTGAGTCCGGGACGAACACCGGGGAGCTGTTTTTT
TRBV6-1	.	TRBJ2-7	TRBD2	15	CASSLREDPLYEQYF	TGTGCCAGCAGCCTCCGGGAGGACCCACTATACGAGCAGTACTTC
TRBV30	few	TRBJ1-5	.	15	CAWSVQGAGNQPQHF	TGTGCCTGGAGTGTACAAGGGGCTGGGAATCAGCCCCAGCATTTT
TRBV15	.	TRBJ2-1	TRBD2	16	CAPGTSGGENYNEQFF	TGTGCCCCAGGGACTAGCGGGGGAGAGAACTACAATGAGCAGTTCTTC